This T cell receptor (beta chain) was sequenced during a study of T cell changes during pregnancy in multiple sclerosis. This table comes from immunoSEQ multiplex PCR, and its TCRdb copy is limited to in-frame clones, with some not included. The profile covers about 38,000 clones, with about 90% appearing a single time and 12% taken by the ten largest. Trimming cost V 6 bases and J 6 bases, with 18 bases left between them. The germline V gene has CDR1 MNHEY and CDR2 SMNVEV (reference sequence). The CDR3 extends over 15 amino acids. The sample in question was CD8+ T cells from peripheral blood mononuclear cells, obtained after pregnancy. This rearrangement joins TRBV27 to TRBJ1-5; perhaps TRBD1 as D (6 bases). The receptor comes from a female donor with multiple sclerosis, enrolled in a pregnancy study. In nucleotides, the CDR3 is TGTGCCAGCAGGGACCAGGGGATTGGGGGTCAGCCCCAGCATTTT. It yields the protein CASRDQGIGGQPQHF.